Below, 26 T cell receptor beta chains from the same sample are listed, as sequenced in a study of T cells in Graves' hyperthyroidism and ophthalmopathy. Amplification of TCR beta CDR3 regions used RNA as the template. First-round RT-PCR of the TCR CDR3 relied on the HTBI primer set. TCRdb ran MiXCR on the multiplex PCR reads and lists one entry per CDR3 protein. The sample lists 560,000 or so distinct CDR3 sequences, approximately 20% seen once, with 45% to 50% in the top ten. The sample comprised blood. Source of these receptors: a man aged 40-55 years with Graves' ophthalmopathy.

V is TRBV4-1 and J is TRBJ1-1; D remains unclear. Germline CDR1 reads MGHRA; CDR2 reads YSYEKL. The CDR3 is 17 amino acids. Trimming cost V 6 bases and J 1 base, with 21 bases left between them. CDR3 sequence: CASRQFLSTLSNTEAFF. For the CDR3, the DNA is TGCGCCAGCAGGCAATTCCTTAGCACCCTATCGAACACTGAAGCTTTCTTT.

This chain uses TRBV2 with TRBJ2-1, with 13 bases aligning to TRBD2. Germline assignment: CDR1 SNHLY and CDR2 FYNNEI. The CDR3 has 19 residues. V shed 7 bases and J 4 bases; nucleotides not matched to a gene: 16. This chain's CDR3 is CASTTSGGLSSWGYNEQFF. DNA of the CDR3: TGTGCCAGCACGACTAGCGGGGGGCTCTCCTCCTGGGGTTACAATGAGCAGTTCTTC.

Here the CDR3 reads CAWSFSGTGTDTQYF. The DNA for the CDR3 is TGTGCCTGGAGTTTTAGCGGGACCGGCACAGATACGCAGTATTTT. This chain uses TRBV30 with TRBJ2-3; 8 nucleotides line up with TRBD2. The ends lost 2 bases at V and 1 base at J; junction bases unmatched: 5. Per germline, CDR1 GTSNPN and CDR2 SVGIG (reference sequence). CDR3 length equals 15 residues.

This sequence joins TRBV20-1 and TRBJ1-5; no clear D gene. V lost 6 bases and J lost 5, with 11 bases in between. The CDR3 has 12 residues. Germline CDR1 reads DFQATT; CDR2 reads SNEGSKA (reference sequence). The CDR3 reads CSARGSYQPQHF. In nucleotides, the CDR3 is TGCAGTGCCCGGGGTTCCTATCAGCCCCAGCATTTT.

In its sample, this clonotype was seen many times. The rearrangement uses TRBV2 and TRBJ2-2; TRBD1 is a possible D gene (6 bases). The CDR3 covers 15 residues. V was shortened by 3 bases and J by 4 bases, with 12 bases between the two germline ends. Germline-derived CDR1 and CDR2 are SNHLY and FYNNEI. The CDR3 spells CASSDGGAGTGELFF. CDR3 nucleotide sequence: TGTGCCAGCAGTGATGGGGGCGCGGGCACCGGGGAGCTGTTTTTT. Based on the CDR3 plus reference TRBV2 and TRBJ2-2, the full variable domain is EPEVTQTPSHQVTQMGQEVILRCVPISNHLYFYWYRQILGQKVEFLVSFYNNEISEKSEIFDDQFSVERPDGSNFTLKIRSTKLEDSAMYFCASSDGGAGTGELFFGEGSRLTVL.

The chain recombines TRBV27 with TRBJ2-1; D might be TRBD2 (7 bases). V dropped 4 bases and J dropped 13 bases, with 14 bases sitting between them. Germline CDR1 and CDR2: MNHEY and SMNVEV (reference sequence). The CDR3 length is 12 residues. CDR3 sequence (DNA): TGTGCCAGCAGTTCGACGGGGGGCGCCCAGTTCTTC. Residues: CASSSTGGAQFF.

The sample holds a few counts of this clonotype. The CDR3 nucleotides are TGTGCCAGCGGACTCCTTACCGCAGGGGAGCTGTTTTTT. Its protein product is CASGLLTAGELFF. The rearrangement joins TRBV3-1 to TRBJ2-2; TRBD2 might be the D (5 bases). The CDR3 has 13 amino acids. Germline CDR1 is LGHDT and CDR2 is YNNKEL (reference sequence). Deletions cut 8 bases from V and 8 bases from J, with 15 bases between.

The CDR3 DNA reads TGTGCCAGCAGTTCTTTAGGGACAGGGCTTATAGCGGGGTCCCAGCATTTT. Translation gives CASSSLGTGLIAGSQHF. V gene TRBV28 combines with J gene TRBJ1-5; TRBD1 matches 9 bases. CDR1 is MDHEN and CDR2 is SYDVKM in the germline V gene. CDR3 size: 17 residues. V gave up 4 bases and J gave up 11 bases; unmatched junction bases: 18.

This clonotype has ten or more counts. The CDR3 reads CATSDGLASYNEQFF. The CDR3 DNA reads as TGTGCCACCAGTGATGGACTAGCCTCCTACAATGAGCAGTTCTTC. The chain has TRBV24-1 and TRBJ2-1, with 8 positions matching TRBD2. Germline lookup yields CDR1 KGHDR and CDR2 SFDVKD. CDR3 length: 15 amino acids. Germline trimming cut 3 bases from V and 0 bases from J; bases unmatched to any gene: 0.

This sequence joins TRBV20-1 and TRBJ2-1; 7 bases are shared with TRBD2. Germline assignment: CDR1 DFQATT and CDR2 SNEGSKA (reference sequence). The CDR3 loop spans 14 amino acids. Trimming took 6 bases from V and 6 from J; bases not matched to a gene: 11. The chain's CDR3 is CSAPLAAYLNEQFF. The CDR3 nucleotides read TGCAGTGCCCCGCTAGCGGCATATCTCAATGAGCAGTTCTTC.

This clonotype appeared once. This rearrangement joins TRBV6-5 to TRBJ1-2; D call uncertain. The V gene lost 0 bases and the J gene lost 6 bases, with 14 bases spanning the gap. Germline loops: CDR1 MNHEY, CDR2 SVGAGI. There are 15 residues in the CDR3. The DNA for the CDR3 is TGTGCCAGCAGTTACTCGCGGTCCCCGATCGATGGCTACACCTTC. This translates into CASSYSRSPIDGYTF.

This clonotype has only a few counts. V usage is TRBV12-3 or TRBV12-4 and J usage is TRBJ2-2; tentatively, D is TRBD2 (6 bases). V dropped 5 bases and J dropped 2 bases, with 12 bases sitting between them. The CDR3 covers 15 residues. CDR3 residues: CASSKGTFNTGELFF. CDR3 sequence (DNA): TGTGCCAGCAGTAAAGGGACTTTTAACACCGGGGAGCTGTTTTTT.

As regards this clonotype: A much larger clone is a single base away; this may be a read error. The chain uses TRBV20-1 and TRBJ2-1, with TRBD2 matching over 14 bases. Germline lookup yields CDR1 DFQATT and CDR2 SNEGSKA (reference sequence). CDR3 length: 18 residues. As DNA, the CDR3 is TGCAGTGCTCGCGGGACAGGAAGGACTAGCGGGAGGAACAATGAGCAGCTCTTC. Translation gives CSARGTGRTSGRNNEQLF.

V and J are TRBV20-1 and TRBJ1-5; a weak D match, TRBD1 (5 bases). This CDR3 is 13 amino acids long. CDR1 is DFQATT, CDR2 SNEGSKA, per germline (reference sequence). Deletions cut 5 bases from V and 0 bases from J, with 8 bases between. The CDR3 loop is CSAAGTSNQPQHF. CDR3 bases: TGCAGTGCTGCCGGGACTAGCAATCAGCCCCAGCATTTT.

The V and J genes are TRBV7-2 and TRBJ1-2; D is uncertain. With 1 base removed from V and 5 bases from J, the gap between germline ends came to 8 bases. Germline CDR1 SGHTA, CDR2 FQGNSA. The CDR3 is 13 residues long. The DNA of the CDR3 is TGTGCCAGCAGCTTAGTGCAGACTTATGGCTACACCTTC. Amino acids: CASSLVQTYGYTF.

This rearrangement joins TRBV5-1 to TRBJ1-2, with D maybe TRBD1 (5 bases). The V end was cut by 0 bases, the J end by 0 bases, with 12 bases between. The CDR3 totals 16 residues. CDR1 and CDR2 from the germline V gene are SGHRS and YFSETQ. The CDR3 DNA reads TGCGCCAGCAGCTTGGCCCCGCTGGGGGCTAACTATGGCTACACCTTC. Translating it yields CASSLAPLGANYGYTF.

This clonotype has a handful of counts. The chain couples TRBV6-1 to TRBJ2-7; unclear D gene. The V gene lost 7 bases and the J gene lost 0 bases, with 13 bases spanning the gap. Germline V gives CDR1 MNHNS, CDR2 SASEGT. The length of the CDR3 is 14 residues. In DNA, the CDR3 is TGTGCCAGCACCGTTACCAGGAGCTCCTACGAGCAGTACTTC. Its protein is CASTVTRSSYEQYF.

There are a few counts of this clonotype. The chain is built from TRBV20-1 and TRBJ2-3, with TRBD1 matching over 12 bases. Germline-derived CDR1 and CDR2 are DFQATT and SNEGSKA (reference sequence). The CDR3 extends over 15 amino acids. The CDR3 is CSLRDRGQLTDTQYF. The DNA of the CDR3 is TGCAGCCTCCGGGACAGGGGGCAACTCACAGATACGCAGTATTTT.

The table lists this clonotype with many counts. The chain couples TRBV2 to TRBJ2-7; possible D gene TRBD1, 5 bases. V lost 4 bases, J lost 4 bases, and 8 bases lay in between. The CDR3 loop spans 12 amino acids. The germline gives CDR1 SNHLY, CDR2 FYNNEI. The CDR3 region has the DNA TGTGCCAGCAGTGTGACAGATTACGAGCAGTACTTC. It codes for CASSVTDYEQYF.

This clonotype was counted only a few times. V usage is TRBV29-1 and J usage is TRBJ1-2, with D unresolved. Germline V lookup: CDR1 SQVTM, CDR2 ANQGSEA. Trimming pared 0 bases from V and 0 bases from J, leaving 14 bases between. This CDR3 has 16 residues. The CDR3 bases are TGCAGCGTTGAAGATCGGAGGGAGACTTCTAACTATGGCTACACCTTC. Amino acid sequence: CSVEDRRETSNYGYTF.

The chain has TRBV27 and TRBJ1-1; D possibly corresponds to TRBD1 (5 bases). V lost 5 bases and J 8 bases, leaving 15 bases between the germline ends. In germline, CDR1 is MNHEY, CDR2 SMNVEV (reference sequence). The CDR3 loop spans 13 amino acids. CDR3 in amino acids: CASSGSGRKEAFF. DNA of the CDR3: TGTGCCAGCAGTGGTTCGGGACGTAAAGAAGCTTTCTTT.

The table lists this clonotype with a few counts. The genes are TRBV20-1 and TRBJ1-1; a weak D match, TRBD1 (6 bases). CDR3 length: 13 residues. CDR1 DFQATT and CDR2 SNEGSKA come from the germline V gene (reference sequence). The chain's CDR3 is CSSDGGSLRRAFF. Written as DNA, the CDR3 is TGCAGCTCAGATGGGGGCAGCTTGAGAAGAGCTTTCTTT.

This clonotype appeared many times. The chain employs TRBV3-1 and TRBJ2-1; possibly TRBD2 for D (5 bases). Trimming left V 4 bases short and J 6 bases short, with 7 bases between. The germline V gene encodes CDR1 LGHDT and CDR2 YNNKEL (reference sequence). The CDR3 is 12 amino acids. The CDR3 nucleotides read TGTGCCAGCAGCCGCACTAGCAATGAGCAGTTCTTC. It encodes CASSRTSNEQFF.

This clonotype came up many times. The genes are TRBV7-9 and TRBJ2-5, with 11 positions matching TRBD2. The CDR3 sequence is 15 residues long. V trimming: 9 bases; J trimming: 2 bases; junction bases outside the gene matches: 8. In germline, CDR1 is SEHNR, CDR2 FQNEAQ (reference sequence). The CDR3 DNA reads TGTGCCAGGGGGCCGGGACTAGCGGAACAAGAGACCCAGTACTTC. The encoded protein is CARGPGLAEQETQYF.

The rearrangement links TRBV27 to TRBJ2-7, with 8 bases that match TRBD2. The V and J ends lost 8 bases and 2 bases, in that order; junction bases with no gene match: 17. This CDR3 has 17 residues. CDR1 is MNHEY, CDR2 SMNVEV, per germline (reference sequence). In nucleotides, the CDR3 is TGTGCCAGCTCTGAATTCGGACTAGCAAAAAGTACCTACGAGCAGTACTTC. Translating it yields CASSEFGLAKSTYEQYF.

Ten or more counts support this clonotype. The rearrangement uses TRBV20-1 and TRBJ2-5; TRBD2 matches 13 bases. CDR3 length equals 14 residues. With 3 bases clipped from V and 2 bases from J, the junction kept 0 bases outside the gene matches. Per the germline V gene, CDR1 is DFQATT and CDR2 is SNEGSKA (reference sequence). This CDR3 reads CSARTSGGQETQYF. Here the CDR3 DNA reads TGCAGTGCTAGGACTAGCGGGGGGCAAGAGACCCAGTACTTC.